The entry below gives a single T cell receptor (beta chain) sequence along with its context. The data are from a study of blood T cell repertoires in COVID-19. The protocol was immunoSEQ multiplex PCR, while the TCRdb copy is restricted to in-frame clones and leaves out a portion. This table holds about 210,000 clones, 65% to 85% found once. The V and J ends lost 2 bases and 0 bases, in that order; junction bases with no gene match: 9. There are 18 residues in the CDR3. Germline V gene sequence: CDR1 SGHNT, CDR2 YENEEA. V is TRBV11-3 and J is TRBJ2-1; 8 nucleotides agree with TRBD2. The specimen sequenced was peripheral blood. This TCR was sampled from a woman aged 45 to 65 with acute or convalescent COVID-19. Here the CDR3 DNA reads TGTGCCAGCAGCTTACCGGTTCAAGCGGGGGACTCCTACAATGAGCAGTTCTTC. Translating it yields CASSLPVQAGDSYNEQFF. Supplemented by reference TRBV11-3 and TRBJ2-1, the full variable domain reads EAGVVQSPRYKIIEKKQPVAFWCNPISGHNTLYWYLQNLGQGPELLIRYENEEAVDDSQLPKDRFSAERLKGVDSTLKIQPAELGDSAVYLCASSLPVQAGDSYNEQFFGPGTRLTVL.